This T cell receptor (beta chain) stems from a study of human T cells and chemical hapten exposure. General study results and limits: Counts of TCRs above 1 in 1000 frequency stayed unchanged with DPC sensitization.

This clonotype has ten or more counts. Antigen: not known. Authors' data handling: TCR counts had a median of approximately 87,000 per sample and spanned roughly 23,224 to 750,000. TCRdb reanalysed the RACE reads using MiXCR and keeps one entry per CDR3 protein. The V and J calls, along with clone size, are taken from TCRdb and not from the paper's own processing. The data show tens of thousands of distinct CDR3 sequences, with about 10% seen just once and roughly 2.4% held by the top ten. Regarding time point: patch test 1, 2 weeks after DPC sensitization. Documented treatment: therapeutic diphenylcyclopropenone sensitization with weekly scalp DPC. Researchers sampled blood before each patch test went on. V shed 0 bases and J 2 bases; nucleotides not matched to a gene: 1. CDR3 size: 14 residues. The germline gives CDR1 SGHRS, CDR2 YFSETQ.

This receptor was identified in a man aged 35 to 55 with alopecia areata. Some clones in this sample may be carry-over from other donors' samples. The chain employs TRBV5-1 and TRBJ1-2; 7 bases line up with TRBD1. Sample: whole blood, taken in connection with sensitization to the hapten diphenylcyclopropenone (DPC). DNA for the CDR3: TGCGCCAGCAGCTTGGGACAGGGCAACTATGGCTACACCTTC. Translating gives CASSLGQGNYGYTF. The full variable domain, completed using reference TRBV5-1 and TRBJ1-2, is KAGVTQTPRYLIKTRGQQVTLSCSPISGHRSVSWYQQTPGQGLQFLFEYFSETQRNKGNFPGRFSGRQFSNSRSEMNVSTLELGDSALYLCASSLGQGNYGYTFGSGTRLTVV.